The subject of this entry is one TCR beta chain. Antigen specificity is unknown. The CDR3 goes on 3 residues after the read ends, and that part is filled in from the germline J gene. From germline, CDR1 is KGHSH and CDR2 LQKENI. This CDR3 comprises 14 residues. This sample is drawn from a study of T cells in women clearing cervical HPV infection. Study summary: Case blood drawn at lesion detection; control blood after infection cleared. Case blood was drawn a median approximately 150 days after lesion detection.

Measured with immunoSEQ multiplex PCR; TCRdb has only the in-frame clones, and not every one. The table gives 30,000 to 45,000 clones; the top ten clones make up approximately 6.4% of it. Whole-study results and caveats: Associations may precede or follow infection; HPV-specific or memory T cells were not isolated.

The sequence was collected from a woman aged 18 to 75 with a cervical HPV16 infection that either progressed to CIN3+ or cleared (not recorded which). Source material: blood buffy coat. This rearrangement joins TRBV18 to TRBJ1-2; TRBD1 might be the D (5 bases). The sequenced CDR3 bases are TGTGCCAGCTCACCACCGGGAGGGGTCCACGAC. Protein: CASSPPGGVHD. The whole CDR3 region reads CASSPPGGVHDYTF.